This TCR beta chain was sequenced during a study of blood T cell repertoires in COVID-19 (dated by TCRdb to about 2020). Context from the whole study: Samples from collaborators originated in the United States, Italy and Spain and spanned both the acute and convalescent phases of COVID-19. The material from the prospective study consisted of cDNA or gDNA derived from T cells, B-cell-depleted T cells, or PBMCs. The dataset comprised deeply sampled blood TCRbeta repertoires from subjects exposed to, actively infected with, or recovered from COVID-19. The repertoires were released in a freely available public database intended as a resource for research on the immune response to SARS-CoV-2. Samples were obtained from the ongoing ImmuneRACE study (first 160 participants) and from roughly 1,300 subjects provided by 6 global collaborators. Nearly every sample came with metadata listing a de-identified subject ID, COVID-19 status, age in years and sex. Where available, HLA class I and class II types were taken from metadata supplied by the sample provider and were not determined by assay-based typing.

On this clone itself: Which antigen it targets is not known. The record has no base qualities; no much larger clone is one base away.

TCRbeta CDR3 regions were amplified from genomic DNA by means of the immunoSEQ Assay, a bias-controlled multiplex PCR. On the authors' methods: Nucleated cell counts per sample were estimated from amplification of reference gene primers within the assay. To quantify the absolute abundance of each unique TCRbeta CDR3 rearrangement, sequence reads were collapsed and filtered. Productive Simpson clonality was computed per sample as the square root of Simpson's diversity index over productive rearrangements. This immuneACCESS table, as held by TCRdb, lists in-frame sequences with V and J called but not all clones. Of the missing ones, under half trace to an unresolved V gene in checked studies; the others have no known cause. That table gives V, J and clone size, and the DNA gave D and trimming. The sample table shows some 240,000 clones, and about 90% are seen once. The top ten clonotypes cover 7.2% of the sample.

The CDR1 and CDR2 encoded by the germline V gene are SGHTS and YDEGEE. Counted from cysteine to phenylalanine, this CDR3 has 12 amino acids. The kept DNA is CDR3 alone, 36 bases in frame from the first base. A distance of 9 bases separates the germline ends of V and J, which lose 5 bases and 3 bases respectively. What the authors observed across the whole study: How much clinical and demographic metadata was included differed by source and by participant, and the metadata was provided uncurated.

Samples from volunteer blood donors who had recovered from COVID-19 were contributed by a second Seattle source. Each collaborating institution followed its own protocols to collect whole blood in K2EDTA tubes. For TCRbeta analysis, collaborators shipped samples as frozen whole blood, isolated PBMCs, or DNA extracted from either of those sample types. The sequence was obtained from a man aged 55-75 years who had recovered from COVID-19. The rearrangement joined TRBV5-8 to TRBJ2-7, with the D gene call left open. Sequencing was done on a sample of peripheral blood. The bases are TGTGCCAGCAGAAACCGCTACTACGAGCAGTACTTC. It translates to CASRNRYYEQYF.